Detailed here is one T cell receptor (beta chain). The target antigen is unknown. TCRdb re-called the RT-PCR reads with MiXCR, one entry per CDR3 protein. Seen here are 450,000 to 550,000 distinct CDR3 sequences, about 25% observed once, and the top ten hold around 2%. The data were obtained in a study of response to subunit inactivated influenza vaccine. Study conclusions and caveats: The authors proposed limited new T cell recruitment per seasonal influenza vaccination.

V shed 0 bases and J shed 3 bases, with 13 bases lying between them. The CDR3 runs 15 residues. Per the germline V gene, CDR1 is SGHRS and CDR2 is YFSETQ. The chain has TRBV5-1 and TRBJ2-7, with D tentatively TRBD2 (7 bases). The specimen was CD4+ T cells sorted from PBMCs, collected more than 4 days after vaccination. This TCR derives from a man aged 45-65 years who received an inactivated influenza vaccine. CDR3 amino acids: CASSLESGGLYEQYF. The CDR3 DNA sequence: TGCGCCAGCAGCTTGGAATCGGGGGGCCTCTACGAGCAGTACTTC.